The clone carrying this TCR beta chain was recorded many times. Progressors' blood was drawn at hyperthyroidism diagnosis, before ophthalmopathy symptoms. There are 15 residues in the CDR3. CDR1 is WSHSY, CDR2 SAAADI, per germline. V dropped 2 bases and J dropped 0 bases, with 10 bases sitting between them. The data were obtained in a study of T cells in Graves' hyperthyroidism and ophthalmopathy. It was RNA transcripts that yielded the amplified TCR beta CDR3 regions. First-round RT-PCR of the TCR CDR3 relied on the HTBI primer set. TCRdb itself ran the multiplex PCR reads through MiXCR, one entry per CDR3 protein. The sample has about 260,000 distinct CDR3 sequences; less than 30% are singletons.

The clonotype originates from a man aged 35 to 55 with Graves' hyperthyroidism that later progressed to Graves' ophthalmopathy. The material sequenced was blood. This rearrangement joins TRBV10-2 to TRBJ1-1; D is undetermined. The CDR3 coding sequence is TGCGCCAGCAGTGAGGGGCAACACATGAACACTGAAGCTTTCTTT. It codes for CASSEGQHMNTEAFF.